A selection of T cell receptor beta chains follows, all from one sample in a study of blood T cell repertoires in COVID-19. TCRdb's table, derived via immunoSEQ multiplex PCR, lists solely in-frame clones and lacks some. The top ten clones hold roughly 2.3% of a sample with just over 300,000 clones, about 90% of them seen once. Sequenced sample: peripheral blood. These TCRs come from a man between 18 and 29 years old with active or convalescent COVID-19. Each CDR3 is given with its conserved first and last residue.

len | j_gene | v_gene | CDR3aa
14 | TRBJ1-2 | TRBV15 | CATSRDQGYYGYTF
15 | TRBJ1-3 | TRBV11-2 | CASSLVLSSGNTIYF
14 | TRBJ2-5 | TRBV9 | CASSGSGGLETQYF
16 | TRBJ2-5 | TRBV5-6 | CASSLGFTPYQETQYF
13 | TRBJ2-1 | TRBV13 | CASSSQQVSEQFF
13 | TRBJ1-1 | TRBV11-3 | CASSLSVNTEAFF
14 | TRBJ1-2 | TRBV20-1 | CSASPTARGMGYTF
15 | TRBJ2-7 | TRBV9 | CASSVSTSEENEQYF
14 | TRBJ2-3 | TRBV5-1 | CASRTSGALDTQYF
16 | TRBJ1-5 | TRBV2 | CASSEALTGRNQPQHF
15 | TRBJ1-2 | TRBV19 | CASSNTGTVWYGYTF
16 | TRBJ2-3 | TRBV11-2 | CASSYSTGTSTDTQYF
15 | TRBJ2-7 | TRBV24-1 | CATSESTGGFDEQYF
14 | TRBJ2-2 | TRBV4-1 | CASSQVTGTGELFF
14 | TRBJ2-2 | TRBV11-2 | CASSRTASPGELFF
14 | TRBJ2-7 | TRBV5-1 | CASSLWQGAYEQYF
14 | TRBJ1-2 | TRBV7-9 | CASSLMGHAGGYTF
13 | TRBJ2-7 | TRBV10-1 | CASSESGTYEQYF
13 | TRBJ1-1 | TRBV6-1 | CASSEALAVEAFF